One and the same sample provided the 24 T cell receptor beta chains below, sequenced in a study of OX40 agonist ivuxolimab in advanced cancers. Sequenced by immunoSEQ multiplex PCR; TCRdb stores in-frame clones only, minus some. The sample lists over 55,000 clones, approximately 89% occurring once. Specimen: CD4+ or CD8+ T cells sorted from blood, collected in a trial of the OX40 agonist ivuxolimab. These receptor sequences come from an adult with an advanced solid tumor such as melanoma, head and neck, liver or kidney cancer.

This clone appeared a single time. This chain uses TRBV28 with TRBJ1-5; 7 bases align to TRBD1. The V and J ends lost 6 bases and 6 bases, in that order; junction bases with no gene match: 11. Germline CDR1 reads MDHEN; CDR2 reads SYDVKM. The CDR3 has 15 residues. The chain's CDR3 is CASSYPPGQAQPQHF. The CDR3 nucleotides are TGTGCCAGCAGCTACCCCCCCGGACAGGCTCAGCCCCAGCATTTT.

The V gene is TRBV7-9, the J gene TRBJ2-1, with D perhaps TRBD1 or TRBD2 (5 bases each). Germline CDR1 reads SEHNR; CDR2 reads FQNEAQ (reference sequence). The CDR3 contains 17 residues. The V end lost 7 bases, the J end lost 3 bases, and 22 bases lay between the germline ends. DNA for the CDR3: TGTGCCAGCACCACCGGGGCAATCCTTGAATTCTACAATGAGCAGTTCTTC. This codes for CASTTGAILEFYNEQFF.

The CDR3 bases are TGCGCCAGCAGCAGGGACGATGGAAACACCATATATTTT. This sequence encodes CASSRDDGNTIYF. V usage is TRBV5-1 and J usage is TRBJ1-3; D possibly corresponds to TRBD1 (5 bases). This CDR3 region has 13 residues. V shed 4 bases and J shed 3 bases, with 8 bases lying between them. Germline V gene lookup returns CDR1 SGHRS and CDR2 YFSETQ.

This rearrangement joins TRBV28 to TRBJ2-4; D unclear. Germline-derived CDR1 and CDR2 are MDHEN and SYDVKM. This CDR3 has 12 residues. V dropped 5 bases and J dropped 9 bases, with 11 bases sitting between them. CDR3 amino acids: CASSRPVGIQYF. The CDR3 DNA follows: TGTGCCAGCAGTCGGCCAGTGGGCATTCAGTACTTC. The full variable domain, with the rest looked up from reference TRBV28 and TRBJ2-4, is DVKVTQSSRYLVKRTGEKVFLECVQDMDHENMFWYRQDPGLGLRLIYFSYDVKMKEKGDIPEGYSVSREKKERFSLILESASTNQTSMYLCASSRPVGIQYFGAGTRLSVL.

The CDR3 reads CASSPRTPSEQYF. The DNA of the CDR3 is TGTGCCAGCAGCCCCCGGACCCCCTCTGAGCAGTACTTC. V and J are TRBV11-3 and TRBJ2-7, with no clear D. V was cut by 5 bases and J by 7 bases, with 15 bases left in between. Germline V gives CDR1 SGHNT, CDR2 YENEEA. The CDR3 covers 13 residues.

This chain uses TRBV7-2 with TRBJ1-1, with TRBD1 as a possible D gene (5 bases). CDR3 length: 15 residues. CDR1 and CDR2 from the germline V gene are SGHTA and FQGNSA. V was trimmed by 1 base and J by 0 bases, leaving 9 bases between them. The CDR3 DNA reads TGTGCCAGCAGCTTAGTGGGGGGGGTGAACACTGAAGCTTTCTTT. Translating it yields CASSLVGGVNTEAFF.

The rearrangement links TRBV5-4 to TRBJ2-6, with 9 bases lining up with TRBD1. Germline V gene sequence: CDR1 SGHNT, CDR2 YYREEE (reference sequence). This CDR3 has 18 residues. V shed 5 bases, J shed 4 bases, and the junction held 13 bases outside the gene matches. The CDR3: CASRGPGQGFGGANVLTF. DNA of the CDR3: TGTGCCAGCAGGGGACCGGGACAGGGCTTTGGCGGGGCCAACGTCCTGACTTTC.

This chain joins TRBV10-3 and TRBJ1-5; D is ambiguous. Germline loops: CDR1 ENHRY, CDR2 SYGVKD. Deletions cut 6 bases from V and 1 base from J, with 10 bases between. This CDR3 region has 14 residues. CDR3 loop: CAIRAVWSNQPQHF. The CDR3 DNA reads TGTGCCATCAGGGCCGTGTGGAGCAATCAGCCCCAGCATTTT.

V and J are TRBV19 and TRBJ2-3; perhaps TRBD1 as D (6 bases). CDR1 is LNHDA and CDR2 is SQIVND in the germline V gene (reference sequence). Trimming shortened V by 1 base and J by 0 bases, and 11 bases separated the two germline ends. CDR3 length: 16 residues. The CDR3, as DNA: TGTGCCAGTAGTATAGGAGGACAGATTAGCACAGATACGCAGTATTTT. It encodes CASSIGGQISTDTQYF. The variable domain in full, completed from reference TRBV19 and TRBJ2-3, reads DGGITQSPKYLFRKEGQNVTLSCEQNLNHDAMYWYRQDPGQGLRLIYYSQIVNDFQKGDIAEGYSVSREKKESFPLTVTSAQKNPTAFYLCASSIGGQISTDTQYFGPGTRLTVL.

The J gene is TRBJ2-7, the V gene TRBV10-3, with D maybe TRBD1 (6 bases). The length of the CDR3 is 16 residues. Germline V gene sequence: CDR1 ENHRY, CDR2 SYGVKD. The V end lost 0 bases, the J end lost 2 bases, and 14 bases lay between the germline ends. CDR3 protein: CAISESGAGEAYEQYF. The CDR3 DNA follows: TGTGCCATCAGTGAGTCCGGGGCAGGGGAAGCCTACGAGCAGTACTTC.

The rearrangement links TRBV10-3 to TRBJ1-3; tentatively, D is TRBD1 (5 bases). This CDR3 comprises 14 residues. The V gene lost 6 bases and the J gene lost 0 bases, with 9 bases spanning the gap. Germline V gives CDR1 ENHRY, CDR2 SYGVKD. The CDR3 is CAISDSNSGNTIYF. CDR3 DNA sequence: TGTGCCATCAGCGACAGCAACTCTGGAAACACCATATATTTT.

The chain carries TRBV7-2 and TRBJ2-1; D could derive from TRBD1 or TRBD2 (5 bases each). Germline V CDR1 and CDR2: SGHTA, FQGNSA. V gave up 5 bases and J gave up 13 bases, with 12 bases separating them. This CDR3 comprises 11 residues. The chain's CDR3 is CASSPGLLQFF. The DNA for the CDR3 is TGTGCCAGCAGCCCGGGGCTACTCCAGTTCTTC.

The chain has TRBV5-5 and TRBJ1-1, with 7 bases aligning to TRBD1. The germline gives CDR1 SGHKS, CDR2 YYEKEE (reference sequence). With V trimmed by 4 bases and J by 5 bases, 11 bases remained unmatched. This CDR3 has 15 amino acids. The DNA of the CDR3 is TGTGCCAGCAGCCTCCAGGGGGACCGGGGGACTGAAGCTTTCTTT. This gives the protein CASSLQGDRGTEAFF.

The chain couples TRBV10-2 to TRBJ2-1; no reliable D call. Per the germline V gene, CDR1 is WSHSY and CDR2 is SAAADI. V was cut by 8 bases and J by 4 bases, with 9 bases left in between. This CDR3 has 12 amino acids. This chain's CDR3 is CASLRAYNEQFF. CDR3 DNA sequence: TGCGCCAGCCTCCGGGCGTACAATGAGCAGTTCTTC.

This clone was picked up a small number of times. V gene TRBV2 combines with J gene TRBJ1-5; D is unresolved. Trimming removed 3 bases at V and 5 bases at J, with 8 bases between. Germline CDR1 SNHLY, CDR2 FYNNEI. The CDR3 length is 13 residues. The CDR3 coding sequence is TGTGCCAGCAGTGATGGGATCCATCAGCCCCAGCATTTT. Protein sequence: CASSDGIHQPQHF.

This clone was seen just once. CDR3 sequence: CAISDRTPAYEQYF. The CDR3 DNA sequence: TGTGCCATCAGTGATAGGACTCCTGCCTACGAGCAGTACTTC. The rearrangement uses TRBV10-3 and TRBJ2-7, with D possibly being TRBD2 (5 bases). V lost 3 bases and J lost 2, with 11 bases in between. Germline values: CDR1 ENHRY, CDR2 SYGVKD. The length of the CDR3 is 14 residues.

V gene TRBV28 combines with J gene TRBJ2-7; 8 nucleotides align to TRBD1. V trimming: 3 bases; J trimming: 4 bases; junction bases outside the gene matches: 11. The germline CDR1 and CDR2 sequences are MDHEN and SYDVKM. CDR3 length equals 16 residues. The CDR3 here is CASSFPGRTGSYEQYF. Here the CDR3 DNA reads TGTGCCAGCAGTTTCCCTGGACGGACAGGGTCATACGAGCAGTACTTC.

The rearrangement links TRBV5-4 to TRBJ1-4, with a weak D call TRBD1 (5 bases). Germline-derived CDR1 and CDR2 are SGHNT and YYREEE (reference sequence). V lost 0 bases to trimming and J lost 6 bases, with 12 bases between them. CDR3 length equals 15 residues. The CDR3 bases are TGTGCCAGCAGCTTGGGTAATGCGGGGGATGAAAAACTGTTTTTT. Translating gives CASSLGNAGDEKLFF. Full variable domain (outside the CDR3, taken from reference TRBV5-4 and TRBJ1-4): ETGVTQSPTHLIKTRGQQVTLRCSSQSGHNTVSWYQQALGQGPQFIFQYYREEENGRGNFPPRFSGLQFPNYSSELNVNALELDDSALYLCASSLGNAGDEKLFFGSGTQLSVL.

The chain recombines TRBV10-1 with TRBJ2-5, with D possibly called TRBD1 or TRBD2 (5 bases each). In germline, CDR1 is WNHNN, CDR2 SYGVQD (reference sequence). V lost 3 bases, J lost 5 bases, and 13 bases lay in between. CDR3 length: 14 residues. CDR3 bases: TGCGCCAGCAGTGACCCTGAGGGGAAGGAGACCCAGTACTTC. Translation gives CASSDPEGKETQYF.

The genes are TRBV19 and TRBJ1-3; D remains unclear. The CDR3 is 16 residues long. Germline V gene data show CDR1 as LNHDA and CDR2 as SQIVND (reference sequence). V was pared by 4 bases and J by 0 bases, with 13 bases between. This CDR3 reads CASSTWWQTSGNTIYF. Here the CDR3 DNA reads TGTGCCAGTAGTACGTGGTGGCAGACCTCTGGAAACACCATATATTTT.

For this clone: Other DNA sequences in the sample encode the same CDR3. The chain couples TRBV19 to TRBJ2-5, with a weak D call TRBD1 (5 bases). The CDR3 is made up of 13 amino acids. V was trimmed by 4 bases and J by 1 base, leaving 7 bases between them. Germline V gene lookup returns CDR1 LNHDA and CDR2 SQIVND (reference sequence). DNA for the CDR3: TGTGCCAGTAGTAAAGGGGCCCAAGAGACCCAGTACTTC. The encoded protein is CASSKGAQETQYF.

CDR3 amino acids: CASSGASGEQETQYF. The CDR3 DNA sequence: TGTGCCAGCAGTGGGGCCAGCGGAGAACAAGAGACCCAGTACTTC. This chain connects TRBV25-1 to TRBJ2-5, with TRBD2 as a possible D gene (5 bases). The CDR3 is made up of 15 amino acids. CDR1 is MGHDK, CDR2 SYGVNS, per germline. V lost 4 bases and J 2 bases, leaving 14 bases between the germline ends.

The CDR3 coding sequence is TGTGCCAGCAGTGGCCAATGGACTAACTATGGCTACACCTTC. This codes for CASSGQWTNYGYTF. The chain is built from TRBV2 and TRBJ1-2; D is ambiguous. Germline CDR1 and CDR2: SNHLY and FYNNEI. The CDR3 is made up of 14 amino acids. Trimming left V 4 bases short and J 0 bases short, with 9 bases between.

The chain combines TRBV27 with TRBJ1-5; D is perhaps TRBD1 (5 bases). The germline V gene has CDR1 MNHEY and CDR2 SMNVEV (reference sequence). There are 16 residues in the CDR3. V lost 2 bases and J 1 base, leaving 12 bases between the germline ends. Here the CDR3 reads CASSLRYGGSNQPQHF. The CDR3 nucleotides read TGTGCCAGCAGTTTAAGGTATGGGGGGAGCAATCAGCCCCAGCATTTT.